The rows below give T cell receptor beta chains drawn from one sample of a study of shared clonotypes between healthy human individuals. Produced via immunoSEQ multiplex PCR; TCRdb's table is partial and in-frame only. The data hold approximately 2.5 million clones, with over 85% observed a single time. Sequencing was performed on naive CD4+ T cells sorted from blood. The receptors here all came from a man younger than 35 in good health. The CDR3 runs from the conserved cysteine through the conserved F or W. The order of the fields is D gene, J gene, clone size, V gene, CDR3 DNA, CDR3 protein. The D gene is left open where the match is weak. For some rows the clone size is stated as once, few or many, or as a class when expanded; others skip it.

TRBD2,TRBJ2-5,NA,TRBV7-2,TGTGCCAGCAGCTTAGGGGGACTAGCGGGAGGAGAGACCCAGTACTTC,CASSLGGLAGGETQYF
NA,TRBJ2-3,NA,TRBV9,TGTGCCAGCAGCACCCGGGGCGTCACAGATACGCAGTATTTT,CASSTRGVTDTQYF
NA,TRBJ1-2,NA,TRBV6-5,TGTGCCAGCAGCAGAAGGACGGCGGATGGCTACACCTTC,CASSRRTADGYTF
NA,TRBJ1-1,NA,TRBV10-3,TGTGCCATCAGTGAGTCATGGCAGGGCGGGTACACTGAAGCTTTCTTT,CAISESWQGGYTEAFF
TRBD1,TRBJ2-4,NA,TRBV11-2,TGTGCCAGCAGCTCTATGTCAGGGGGCGATGGCATTCAGTACTTC,CASSSMSGGDGIQYF
NA,TRBJ2-6,NA,TRBV19,TGTGCCAGTAGTATAGTGTGGACAGACTCTGGGGCCAACGTCCTGACTTTC,CASSIVWTDSGANVLTF
NA,TRBJ2-2,NA,TRBV28,TGTGCCAGCAGTGCCGGGTGGTGGGGGGAGCTGTTTTTT,CASSAGWWGELFF
NA,TRBJ2-7,NA,TRBV6-5,TGTGCCAGCAGCGGAAAGGGGTACGAGCAGTACTTC,CASSGKGYEQYF
TRBD1,TRBJ1-2,NA,TRBV7-9,TGTGCCAGCAGCCCCGGGACAGGGGGTAACTATGGCTACACCTTC,CASSPGTGGNYGYTF
TRBD1,TRBJ1-6,NA,TRBV7-9,TGTGCCAGCAGCGTGCGACAAGACAGGGGGAATTCACCCCTCCACTTT,CASSVRQDRGNSPLHF
TRBD2,TRBJ2-2,NA,TRBV5-1,TGCGCCAGCAGCGTAATAGCGGGAGATGTCGGGGAGCTGTTTTTT,CASSVIAGDVGELFF
TRBD1,TRBJ1-1,NA,TRBV6-1,TGTGCCAGCAGGCTCGACAGGGACAGGGGAACTGAAGCTTTCTTT,CASRLDRDRGTEAFF
NA,TRBJ2-7,NA,TRBV5-4,TGTGCCAGCAGCTTGGAAACAGCCTACGAGCAGTACTTC,CASSLETAYEQYF
NA,TRBJ1-1,NA,TRBV28,TGTGCCAGCAGTTTACCGCAGGGGCTGAACACTGAAGCTTTCTTT,CASSLPQGLNTEAFF
NA,TRBJ2-7,NA,TRBV19,TGTGCCAGTAGTCATACAGGGTCCTACGAGCAGTACTTC,CASSHTGSYEQYF
NA,TRBJ1-4,NA,TRBV27,TGTGCCAGCAGTCGGCCAGACCGCCCGGAAAAACTGTTTTTT,CASSRPDRPEKLFF
NA,TRBJ2-5,NA,TRBV5-1,TGCGCCAGCCGACTCGGGCAGCAAGAGACCCAGTACTTC,CASRLGQQETQYF
TRBD1,TRBJ1-1,NA,TRBV10-3,TGTGCCATCAGTGGTGGACAGGGAGACACTGAAGCTTTCTTT,CAISGGQGDTEAFF
TRBD1,TRBJ1-1,NA,TRBV5-1,TGCGCCAGCAGTGGCGGGACAGGGAACACTGAAGCTTTCTTT,CASSGGTGNTEAFF
TRBD2,TRBJ2-1,NA,TRBV11-2,TGTGCCAGCAGAACGGGAGGGGGGGCCTCCTACAATGAGCAGTTCTTC,CASRTGGGASYNEQFF
TRBD2,TRBJ2-1,NA,TRBV5-1,TGCGCCAGCAACCCTCAGAGGGGAGGGGTTTCCTACAATGAGCAGTTCTTC,CASNPQRGGVSYNEQFF
TRBD2,TRBJ2-7,NA,TRBV5-1,TGCGCCAGCAGCTCGAGGTCTAGCGGGGGAACCTACGAGCAGTACTTC,CASSSRSSGGTYEQYF
TRBD1,TRBJ2-7,NA,TRBV6-1,TGTGCCAGCAGTGAATTTCACCAGGGGGCTGGGGAGCAGTACTTC,CASSEFHQGAGEQYF
NA,TRBJ2-2,NA,TRBV4-3,TGCGCCAGCAGCCAGAGTAGCGGACTACCGAACACCGGGGAGCTGTTTTTT,CASSQSSGLPNTGELFF
TRBD1,TRBJ2-2,NA,TRBV25-1,TGTGCCAGCTCCACAGGGGGAGTCACCGGGGAGCTGTTTTTT,CASSTGGVTGELFF
TRBD2,TRBJ2-2,NA,TRBV5-5,TGTGCCAGCAGCTTTCTAGCGGGAGCGAACACCGGGGAGCTGTTTTTT,CASSFLAGANTGELFF
TRBD2,TRBJ2-7,NA,TRBV6-5,TGTGCCAGCAGCCTTACCGGGGGGTCCTACGAGCAGTACTTC,CASSLTGGSYEQYF
TRBD1,TRBJ1-5,few,TRBV2,TGTGCCAGCAGTACCGAGACAGGGCCACAGCCCCAGCATTTT,CASSTETGPQPQHF
TRBD1,TRBJ2-3,NA,TRBV5-1,TGCGCCAGCAGCTTGTCCGGGACAGGGCCAGATACGCAGTATTTT,CASSLSGTGPDTQYF
NA,TRBJ2-6,NA,TRBV6-6,TGTGCCAGCAGATCCCCCCTGGCCGGGGCCAACGTCCTGACTTTC,CASRSPLAGANVLTF
TRBD1,TRBJ1-2,NA,TRBV6-5,TGTGCCAGCAGTCCGTCGACAGGGCACTATGGCTACACCTTC,CASSPSTGHYGYTF
TRBD1,TRBJ2-7,NA,TRBV5-1,TGCGCCAGCAGCAACGCCGTGGGGACAGGGGATATCTACGAGCAGTACTTC,CASSNAVGTGDIYEQYF
TRBD1,TRBJ2-1,NA,TRBV2,TGTGCCAGCAGTCAGGACAGGGTGGGCAATGAGCAGTTCTTC,CASSQDRVGNEQFF
TRBD1,TRBJ2-7,NA,TRBV5-5,TGTGCCAGCAGCTTGGCCCTCCAGGACAGGGTAGCCGAGCAGTACTTC,CASSLALQDRVAEQYF
TRBD1,TRBJ2-7,NA,TRBV6-6,TGTGCCAGCAGTAACCCCGGGACAGCCTACGAGCAGTACTTC,CASSNPGTAYEQYF